The 32 T cell receptor beta chains reported below all come from one sample, sequenced in a study of cytomegalovirus exposure and HLA in healthy donors (TCRdb year 2017). The library came from the immunoSEQ multiplex PCR assay. The multiplex PCR relied on a mix of 60 forward primers for TCR Vbeta segments and 13 reverse primers for TCR Jbeta segments. TCRdb provides this immuneACCESS table in a form limited to in-frame rearrangements. Some clones are lacking; in checked studies, under half of them reflect an unresolved V gene, and why the rest are absent is not known. In all, the sample holds about 160,000 clones, and about 80% of those were seen once. The ten largest clonotypes hold roughly 2% of the sample. The sequencing input was PBMCs. The receptors were sampled from a man between 50 and 59 years old in good health and CMV-seropositive.

This chain connects TRBV7-2 to TRBJ2-7, with 9 bases that match TRBD1. The CDR3 spans 17 residues. The trim removed 4 bases at V and 3 bases at J, leaving 13 bases unmatched. CDR1 is SGHTA and CDR2 is FQGNSA in the germline V gene. This CDR3 reads CASSYRVPGQGIYEQYF. The CDR3 region has the DNA TGTGCCAGCAGCTATAGGGTCCCGGGACAGGGAATCTACGAGCAGTACTTC. Using reference TRBV7-2 and TRBJ2-7 for the parts outside the CDR3, the full variable domain is GAGVSQSPSNKVTEKGKDVELRCDPISGHTALYWYRQSLGQGLEFLIYFQGNSAPDKSGLPSDRFSAERTGGSVSTLTIQRTQQEDSAVYLCASSYRVPGQGIYEQYFGPGTRLTVT.

The V and J genes are TRBV6-5 and TRBJ1-1, with D maybe TRBD1 (6 bases). This CDR3 is built from 15 residues. The germline V and J ends were trimmed by 6 bases and 0 bases, with 14 bases remaining between them. Germline V gives CDR1 MNHEY, CDR2 SVGAGI. CDR3 DNA sequence: TGTGCCAGCAGCCTAACCAGGGGAGTGAACACTGAAGCTTTCTTT. Protein sequence: CASSLTRGVNTEAFF.

This sequence joins TRBV5-1 and TRBJ2-5; 8 bases line up with TRBD1. The CDR3 covers 13 residues. V dropped 3 bases and J dropped 5; count of bases not matched to a gene: 3. CDR1 and CDR2 (germline): SGHRS, YFSETQ. CDR3 nucleotide sequence: TGCGCCAGCAGCTCCAGGGGGCGGGAGACCCAGTACTTC. Residues: CASSSRGRETQYF.

This clone appeared a single time. V usage is TRBV23-1 and J usage is TRBJ1-1; a weak D match, TRBD1 (6 bases). TRBV23-1 is an open reading frame, and its role is uncertain. The CDR3 runs to 16 residues. V lost 4 bases, J lost 0 bases, and 15 bases lay in between. The CDR3 sequence is CASSLVDRLLNTEAFF. CDR3 coding DNA: TGCGCCAGCAGTCTAGTGGACAGACTATTGAACACTGAAGCTTTCTTT.

The J gene is TRBJ1-6, the V gene TRBV7-9, with D perhaps TRBD1 (5 bases). This CDR3 region has 17 residues. Between the trimmed V and J ends, which lost 5 bases and 4 bases, there was a span of 18 bases. CDR1 is SEHNR and CDR2 is FQNEAQ in the germline V gene (reference sequence). The CDR3 is CASSKASRGLYNSPLHF. CDR3 DNA sequence: TGTGCCAGCAGCAAGGCCTCGCGGGGGTTGTATAATTCACCCCTCCACTTT.

This chain links TRBV4-1 with TRBJ1-6; D remains unclear. Germline V CDR1 and CDR2: MGHRA, YSYEKL. The V and J ends lost 4 bases and 0 bases respectively, with 13 bases between them. The CDR3 is 17 amino acids. In nucleotides, the CDR3 is TGCGCCAGCAGCCGCCCGACTGGGAGCTCCTATAATTCACCCCTCCACTTT. Protein sequence: CASSRPTGSSYNSPLHF.

The chain combines TRBV4-3 with TRBJ1-5; perhaps TRBD1 as D (5 bases). Germline V gene data show CDR1 as LGHNA and CDR2 as YSLEER. CDR3 length: 15 amino acids. V was cut by 0 bases and J by 5 bases, with 11 bases left in between. The CDR3 coding sequence is TGCGCCAGCAGCCAAGAACAGGCCGGGTATCAGCCCCAGCATTTT. The encoded protein is CASSQEQAGYQPQHF.

This clone was recorded a few times. The chain recombines TRBV10-1 with TRBJ2-1; D unclear. CDR3 length equals 15 residues. In germline, CDR1 is WNHNN, CDR2 SYGVQD (reference sequence). Deletions cut 0 bases from V and 6 bases from J, with 12 bases between. The DNA for the CDR3 is TGCGCCAGCAGTGAGTCTCCTGACTTGTCCAATGAGCAGTTCTTC. It specifies CASSESPDLSNEQFF.

The chain carries TRBV9 and TRBJ1-6; tentatively, D is TRBD1 (5 bases). Between the trimmed V and J ends, which lost 0 bases and 6 bases, there was a span of 10 bases. This CDR3 is 15 amino acids long. Germline lookup yields CDR1 SGDLS and CDR2 YYNGEE. CDR3 sequence reads: CASSVAPDSNSPLHF. In nucleotides, the CDR3 is TGTGCCAGCAGCGTAGCGCCCGACAGTAATTCACCCCTCCACTTT.

Only a few counts were recorded for this clone. V usage is TRBV11-2 and J usage is TRBJ2-7; D is possibly TRBD2 (6 bases). The V and J ends lost 5 bases and 0 bases respectively, with 14 bases between them. This CDR3 spans 15 amino acids. Germline V gene sequence: CDR1 SGHAT, CDR2 FQNNGV. The CDR3 loop is CASSPTDGSSYEQYF. The CDR3 DNA sequence: TGTGCCAGCAGCCCAACTGACGGGAGCTCCTACGAGCAGTACTTC.

The chain couples TRBV19 to TRBJ2-5; D is undetermined. Trimming stripped 4 bases from V and 1 base from J, with 10 bases between. This CDR3 contains 14 residues. CDR1 is LNHDA, CDR2 SQIVND, per germline (reference sequence). CDR3 loop: CASSTRRVQETQYF. In nucleotides, the CDR3 is TGTGCCAGTAGTACCCGACGGGTCCAAGAGACCCAGTACTTC.

The V call is TRBV9, the J call TRBJ2-5; D remains unclear. The CDR3 loop spans 14 amino acids. CDR1 and CDR2 (germline): SGDLS, YYNGEE. Trimming removed 0 bases at V and 5 bases at J, with 11 bases between. Written as DNA, the CDR3 is TGTGCCAGCAGCGTAGATGACCTGCGGGAGACCCAGTACTTC. This encodes CASSVDDLRETQYF.

J is TRBJ1-2 and V is TRBV9; D gene unclear. Per the germline V gene, CDR1 is SGDLS and CDR2 is YYNGEE. This CDR3 contains 12 residues. V dropped 0 bases and J dropped 5 bases, with 5 bases sitting between them. Written as DNA, the CDR3 is TGTGCCAGCAGCGTAGGGGAGTATGGCTACACCTTC. Translating gives CASSVGEYGYTF.

This chain joins TRBV9 and TRBJ2-7; a weak D match, TRBD1 (5 bases). Trimming removed 2 bases at V and 3 bases at J, with 21 bases between. The CDR3 totals 17 residues. Germline assignment: CDR1 SGDLS and CDR2 YYNGEE. CDR3 in amino acids: CASSVSAKGQGLYEQYF. CDR3 DNA sequence: TGTGCCAGCAGCGTTTCAGCAAAGGGGCAGGGTCTCTACGAGCAGTACTTC. Supplemented by reference TRBV9 and TRBJ2-7, the full variable domain reads DSGVTQTPKHLITATGQRVTLRCSPRSGDLSVYWYQQSLDQGLQFLIQYYNGEERAKGNILERFSAQQFPDLHSELNLSSLELGDSALYFCASSVSAKGQGLYEQYFGPGTRLTVT.

The chain combines TRBV6-1 with TRBJ2-1; D gene ambiguous. This CDR3 has 12 amino acids. The V end was cut by 6 bases, the J end by 6 bases, with 9 bases between. Germline CDR1 reads MNHNS; CDR2 reads SASEGT. The CDR3 sequence is CASSPSPNEQFF. Here the CDR3 DNA reads TGTGCCAGCAGCCCTTCCCCCAATGAGCAGTTCTTC.

This rearrangement joins TRBV4-1 to TRBJ2-6, with TRBD1 as a possible D gene (6 bases). Trimming cost V 4 bases and J 4 bases, with 11 bases left between them. Per germline, CDR1 MGHRA and CDR2 YSYEKL. The CDR3 has 15 residues. This CDR3 reads CASSPAGTGANVLTF. DNA for the CDR3: TGCGCCAGCAGCCCGGCAGGGACAGGGGCCAACGTCCTGACTTTC.

The table lists this clone with a few counts. The genes are TRBV30 and TRBJ1-1; D gene unclear. The V gene's germline CDR1 is GTSNPN and CDR2 SVGIG (reference sequence). The V and J ends lost 5 bases and 0 bases respectively, with 13 bases between them. The CDR3 loop spans 14 amino acids. The CDR3 loop reads CAWEPESMNTEAFF. In DNA form, the CDR3 reads TGTGCCTGGGAACCTGAGTCCATGAACACTGAAGCTTTCTTT. Drawing the rest from reference TRBV30 and TRBJ1-1, the complete variable domain is SQTIHQWPATLVQPVGSPLSLECTVEGTSNPNLYWYRQAAGRGLQLLFYSVGIGQISSEVPQNLSASRPQDRQFILSSKKLLLSDSGFYLCAWEPESMNTEAFFGQGTRLTVV.

This clone was detected a few times. This chain joins TRBV18 and TRBJ1-5, with 10 bases that match TRBD1. The V gene's germline CDR1 is KGHSH and CDR2 LQKENI. The CDR3 is 15 amino acids. V gave up 4 bases and J gave up 6 bases; unmatched junction bases: 6. The CDR3 coding sequence is TGTGCCAGCTCACAGGACAGGGGGGGCGGTCAGCCCCAGCATTTT. This codes for CASSQDRGGGQPQHF. The full variable domain, completed using reference TRBV18 and TRBJ1-5, is NAGVMQNPRHLVRRRGQEARLRCSPMKGHSHVYWYRQLPEEGLKFMVYLQKENIIDESGMPKERFSAEFPKEGPSILRIQQVVRGDSAAYFCASSQDRGGGQPQHFGDGTRLSIL.

CDR3 sequence: CASSPRDSTRGTQYF. Here the CDR3 DNA reads TGTGCCAGCTCACCAAGAGACAGTACAAGAGGGACCCAGTACTTC. The chain recombines TRBV18 with TRBJ2-5; TRBD1 might be the D (5 bases). CDR1 and CDR2 (germline): KGHSH, LQKENI. Trimming stripped 2 bases from V and 7 bases from J, with 17 bases between. The CDR3 extends over 15 amino acids.

This chain joins TRBV9 and TRBJ2-7; 9 bases are shared with TRBD2. V dropped 0 bases and J dropped 4; count of bases not matched to a gene: 11. In germline, CDR1 is SGDLS, CDR2 YYNGEE. This CDR3 is built from 17 residues. CDR3 coding DNA: TGTGCCAGCAGCGTAGGAATTGGGACTAGCCCTGCTTACGAGCAGTACTTC. It is translated as CASSVGIGTSPAYEQYF.

This clone was seen a few times. The chain is built from TRBV5-1 and TRBJ2-7, with TRBD1 matching over 9 bases. The CDR3 is made up of 16 amino acids. Trimming removed 4 bases from V and 5 bases from J; junction bases left unmatched: 13. The V gene's germline CDR1 is SGHRS and CDR2 YFSETQ. The DNA of the CDR3 is TGCGCCAGCAGCCTAATGGAGACAGGGGGTTTCGACGAGCAGTACTTC. Its protein product is CASSLMETGGFDEQYF. The entire variable domain, with the rest obtained from reference TRBV5-1 and TRBJ2-7, is as follows: KAGVTQTPRYLIKTRGQQVTLSCSPISGHRSVSWYQQTPGQGLQFLFEYFSETQRNKGNFPGRFSGRQFSNSRSEMNVSTLELGDSALYLCASSLMETGGFDEQYFGPGTRLTVT.

This chain uses TRBV4-3 with TRBJ2-7, with 10 bases matching TRBD1. Germline V gene sequence: CDR1 LGHNA, CDR2 YSLEER. V trimming: 4 bases; J trimming: 6 bases; junction bases outside the gene matches: 15. The CDR3 covers 17 residues. CDR3 amino acids: CASSRKPGQGIEGEQYF. The DNA of the CDR3 is TGCGCCAGCAGCCGAAAACCGGGACAGGGGATCGAAGGCGAGCAGTACTTC.

This chain links TRBV4-3 with TRBJ1-3, with D uncertain. V was trimmed by 0 bases and J by 1 base, leaving 7 bases between them. The CDR3 length is 15 residues. From germline, CDR1 is LGHNA and CDR2 YSLEER. The CDR3 loop is CASSQDSGSGNTIYF. The DNA for the CDR3 is TGCGCCAGCAGCCAAGATTCGGGGTCTGGAAACACCATATATTTT.

The chain employs TRBV28 and TRBJ1-1, with no clear D. CDR3 length equals 11 residues. The germline V and J ends were trimmed by 4 bases and 7 bases, with 7 bases remaining between them. Germline V gene data show CDR1 as MDHEN and CDR2 as SYDVKM. The CDR3 spells CASSSSVEAFF. DNA for the CDR3: TGTGCCAGCAGTTCGTCAGTTGAAGCTTTCTTT. Combining the CDR3 with reference TRBV28 and TRBJ1-1 gives the whole variable domain DVKVTQSSRYLVKRTGEKVFLECVQDMDHENMFWYRQDPGLGLRLIYFSYDVKMKEKGDIPEGYSVSREKKERFSLILESASTNQTSMYLCASSSSVEAFFGQGTRLTVV.

V usage is TRBV7-2 and J usage is TRBJ1-6; tentatively, D is TRBD1 (5 bases). The germline V gene has CDR1 SGHTA and CDR2 FQGNSA. The CDR3 is made up of 18 amino acids. The V and J ends lost 3 bases and 9 bases respectively, with 24 bases between them. CDR3 protein: CASSFSTGRSGGGSPLHF. The CDR3 nucleotides are TGTGCCAGCAGCTTTTCCACGGGACGGTCGGGGGGTGGTTCACCCCTCCACTTT.

V and J are TRBV9 and TRBJ2-2; 7 nucleotides agree with TRBD2. The germline V gene encodes CDR1 SGDLS and CDR2 YYNGEE. With 0 bases clipped from V and 4 bases from J, the junction kept 6 bases outside the gene matches. The CDR3 contains 16 residues. CDR3 sequence reads: CASSVVQLASTGELFF. The CDR3 nucleotides read TGTGCCAGCAGCGTAGTGCAACTAGCGAGCACCGGGGAGCTGTTTTTT.

For this clone: Other DNA sequences in this specimen translate into the identical CDR3. The chain links TRBV7-2 to TRBJ2-3; 14 nucleotides align to TRBD2. The CDR3 is 14 amino acids. From germline, CDR1 is SGHTA and CDR2 FQGNSA. Unmatched junction bases numbered 4, after V lost 8 bases and J lost 6 bases. The CDR3 is CASRLAGGPDTQYF. The CDR3 region has the DNA TGTGCCAGCCGACTAGCGGGGGGGCCGGATACGCAGTATTTT.

The sample holds a few counts of this clone. This chain joins TRBV4-2 and TRBJ1-6; maybe TRBD1 (5 bases). Germline CDR1 and CDR2: LGHNA and YNFKEQ. The length of the CDR3 is 15 residues. V lost 4 bases to trimming and J lost 10 bases, with 17 bases between them. The CDR3 reads CASSRRTYGFSPLHF. The CDR3 DNA sequence: TGTGCCAGCAGCCGCCGGACATATGGGTTCTCACCCCTCCACTTT.

The chain joins TRBV28 to TRBJ1-5; the D is unclear. Looked up from germline, CDR1 is MDHEN and CDR2 is SYDVKM. V gave up 5 bases and J gave up 5 bases, with 16 bases separating them. The CDR3 sequence is 15 residues long. The chain's CDR3 is CASSVPGLTDQPQHF. CDR3 sequence (DNA): TGTGCCAGCAGTGTTCCAGGACTTACCGATCAGCCCCAGCATTTT.

The chain employs TRBV14 and TRBJ2-2; TRBD2 aligns across 8 bases. J lost 3 bases, V lost 0 bases, and 9 bases had no gene match. The CDR3 is made up of 18 amino acids. Germline loops: CDR1 SGHDN, CDR2 FVKESK. The CDR3 region is CASSQDGPGGHHTGELFF. Written as DNA, the CDR3 is TGTGCCAGCAGCCAAGATGGTCCGGGAGGGCATCACACCGGGGAGCTGTTTTTT.

The chain uses TRBV27 and TRBJ2-1; 10 nucleotides agree with TRBD2. The trim removed 5 bases at V and 8 bases at J, leaving 9 bases unmatched. CDR3 length equals 15 residues. Germline-derived CDR1 and CDR2 are MNHEY and SMNVEV (reference sequence). CDR3 DNA sequence: TGTGCCAGCAGTCCCGAGCGGGGGGGCTTCGATGAGCAGTTCTTC. It codes for CASSPERGGFDEQFF.

The chain employs TRBV7-3 and TRBJ2-5; no reliable D call. Germline V gives CDR1 SGHTA, CDR2 FQGTGA. Trimming left V 0 bases short and J 2 bases short, with 4 bases between. The CDR3 spans 13 residues. The CDR3 DNA follows: TGTGCCAGCAGCTTAACCAGGCAAGAGACCCAGTACTTC. Its translation is CASSLTRQETQYF.